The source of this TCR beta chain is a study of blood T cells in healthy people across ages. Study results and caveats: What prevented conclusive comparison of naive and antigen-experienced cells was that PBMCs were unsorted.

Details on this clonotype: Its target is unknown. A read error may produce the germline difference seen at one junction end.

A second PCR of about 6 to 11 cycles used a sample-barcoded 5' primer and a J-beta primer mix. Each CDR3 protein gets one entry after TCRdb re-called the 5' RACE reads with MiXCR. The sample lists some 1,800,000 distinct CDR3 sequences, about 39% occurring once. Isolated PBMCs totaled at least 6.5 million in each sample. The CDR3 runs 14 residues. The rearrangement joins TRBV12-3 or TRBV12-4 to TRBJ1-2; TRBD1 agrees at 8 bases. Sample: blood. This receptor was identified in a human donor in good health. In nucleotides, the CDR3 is TGTGCCAGCAGTCCTCAGGGGGCGGGCTATGGCTCCACCTTC. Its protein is CASSPQGAGYGSTF.